The 14 T cell receptor beta chains below all came from one sample that was sequenced in a study of T cells expressing NK-cell markers. TCRdb reprocessed the 5' RACE reads and stores each CDR3 protein as one record, lacking DNA. This table lists some 500,000 distinct CDR3 sequences. Sequenced: blood T cells: a sorted CD56 or NKG2C T cell subset, CD4+ or CD8+ T cells, or bulk PBMC T cells (not recorded which). These receptor sequences come from a woman aged 50 to 60 in good health.

The V and J genes are TRBV20-1 and TRBJ2-1; no DNA is available, so the TRBD2 call from TCRdb remains unchecked. CDR1 is DFQATT, CDR2 SNEGSKA, per germline (reference sequence). This CDR3 comprises 19 residues. CDR3 in amino acids: CSATRRSSGSTGSYNEQFF.

The chain joins TRBV6-5 to TRBJ2-6; no DNA is available, so the TRBD1 call from TCRdb remains unchecked. CDR3 length: 15 amino acids. Germline CDR1 is MNHEY and CDR2 is SVGAGI. This chain's CDR3 is CASRLQGAGANVLTF.

The chain links TRBV6-1 to TRBJ1-2; checking the TCRdb D call of TRBD1 is not possible without DNA. CDR1 is MNHNS, CDR2 SASEGT, per germline. CDR3 length: 16 amino acids. CDR3 residues: CASGWRVKGKADGYTF.

This chain connects TRBV20-1 to TRBJ2-4; with no DNA, the TCRdb D assignment of TRBD1 cannot be verified. CDR1 is DFQATT and CDR2 is SNEGSKA in the germline V gene (reference sequence). This CDR3 spans 18 amino acids. CDR3 in amino acids: CSARNLGRGPALKNIQYF.

The V and J genes are TRBV5-1 and TRBJ2-3; TCRdb picks TRBD2, but there is no DNA to check that call. CDR3 size: 17 residues. The germline CDR1 and CDR2 sequences are SGHRS and YFSETQ. The CDR3 protein is CASSGGLAGMGTDTQYF.

The chain recombines TRBV11-2 with TRBJ2-3; TCRdb designates TRBD2, a call that cannot be tested without DNA. This CDR3 is 18 amino acids long. Germline CDR1 SGHAT, CDR2 FQNNGV. CDR3 in amino acids: CASEIGLAASGGTDTQYF.

The gene calls are TRBV7-9 and TRBJ2-1; the D call of TRBD1 rests on TCRdb alone, since no DNA is present to check it. Germline V gene sequence: CDR1 SEHNR, CDR2 FQNEAQ (reference sequence). The CDR3 runs to 14 residues. The CDR3 sequence is CASSWDRGNNEQFF.

The V call is TRBV5-1, the J call TRBJ1-2. Looked up from germline, CDR1 is SGHRS and CDR2 is YFSETQ. CDR3 length equals 11 residues. The CDR3 sequence is CARGAGYGYTF.

The chain employs TRBV6-2 or TRBV6-3 and TRBJ2-1; TCRdb designates TRBD1, a call that cannot be tested without DNA. The length of the CDR3 is 16 residues. Germline V gene lookup returns CDR1 MNHEY and CDR2 SVGEGT. This chain's CDR3 is CASSSQGEGSYNEQFF.

The chain combines TRBV5-1 with TRBJ2-3; TCRdb returns TRBD2, unconfirmable since there is no DNA. The germline CDR1 and CDR2 sequences are SGHRS and YFSETQ. The CDR3 extends over 16 amino acids. The CDR3: CASSSEAVRSTDTQYF.

This sequence joins TRBV18 and TRBJ2-5; there is no DNA to check the TCRdb D call of TRBD1. The CDR3 sequence is 14 residues long. CDR1 and CDR2 from the germline V gene are KGHSH and LQKENI. This chain's CDR3 is CASSPPGLRGTQYF.

This CDR3 is CASSHRLAERNEQFF. The chain carries TRBV7-6 and TRBJ2-1; the D gene TCRdb calls, TRBD2, cannot be checked with no DNA. This CDR3 is 15 amino acids long. Germline lookup yields CDR1 SGHVS and CDR2 FNYEAQ.

The gene calls are TRBV14 and TRBJ2-1. The germline gives CDR1 SGHDN, CDR2 FVKESK. This CDR3 region has 13 residues. Here the CDR3 reads CASSQDRANGQFF.

V is TRBV29-1 and J is TRBJ2-2; TCRdb's assignment of TRBD2 cannot be checked, as there is no DNA. CDR1 is SQVTM, CDR2 ANQGSEA, per germline. CDR3 length equals 14 residues. CDR3 sequence reads: CSPTSGRAPGELFF.